Following are 22 T cell receptor beta chains from one sample sequenced in a study of early T cells in non-severe SARS-CoV-2 infection. TCRdb passed the 5' RACE reads through MiXCR, listing each CDR3 protein once. There are around 82,000 distinct CDR3 sequences in the sample; approximately 12% occur only once, and roughly 3.6% lies in the top ten. The sample taken for sequencing was whole blood. These receptors were collected from an adult who was a healthcare worker with PCR-confirmed SARS-CoV-2 infection or an uninfected control (not recorded which).

This clonotype was observed a few times. V and J are TRBV5-1 and TRBJ1-6; 8 bases align to TRBD1. Germline trimming cut 5 bases from V and 9 bases from J; bases unmatched to any gene: 10. This CDR3 comprises 15 residues. CDR1 and CDR2 from the germline V gene are SGHRS and YFSETQ. In DNA form, the CDR3 reads TGCGCCAGCAGAAAAAATTTACAGGGGGGTTCACCCCTCCACTTT. This sequence encodes CASRKNLQGGSPLHF.

Points on this clonotype: Germline is not matched at one junction end, which may reflect a read error. This rearrangement joins TRBV2 to TRBJ2-2, with 8 bases matching TRBD1. Germline V gives CDR1 SNHLY, CDR2 FYNNEI. This CDR3 is built from 15 residues. CDR3 protein: CASNLQGADTGEPFF. In nucleotides, the CDR3 is TGTGCCAGCAACCTTCAGGGGGCCGACACCGGGGAGCCGTTTTTT. Full variable domain (rest looked up from reference TRBV2 and TRBJ2-2): EPEVTQTPSHQVTQMGQEVILRCVPISNHLYFYWYRQILGQKVEFLVSFYNNEISEKSEIFDDQFSVERPDGSNFTLKIRSTKLEDSAMYFCASNLQGADTGEPFFGEGSRLTVL.

This clonotype occurred many times. The chain couples TRBV3-1 to TRBJ1-2, with TRBD1 matching over 7 bases. V shed 3 bases, J shed 4 bases, and the junction held 5 bases outside the gene matches. Germline V gene data show CDR1 as LGHDT and CDR2 as YNNKEL (reference sequence). This CDR3 region has 14 residues. CDR3 sequence: CASSQFQGGYGYTF. CDR3 nucleotide sequence: TGTGCCAGCAGCCAGTTTCAGGGGGGCTATGGCTACACCTTC.

The V gene is TRBV18, the J gene TRBJ2-3; D may be TRBD1 or TRBD2 (5 bases each). With 8 bases removed from V and 6 bases from J, the gap between germline ends came to 15 bases. The germline gives CDR1 KGHSH, CDR2 LQKENI. The CDR3 consists of 13 residues. The DNA for the CDR3 is TGTGCCAGCGGATCTGGGGGAGCGGATACGCAGTATTTT. Translated: CASGSGGADTQYF. Full variable domain (remainder filled in from reference TRBV18 and TRBJ2-3): NAGVMQNPRHLVRRRGQEARLRCSPMKGHSHVYWYRQLPEEGLKFMVYLQKENIIDESGMPKERFSAEFPKEGPSILRIQQVVRGDSAAYFCASGSGGADTQYFGPGTRLTVL.

To note about this clonotype: The conserved phenylalanine or tryptophan normally closing the CDR3 is absent here, so this likely arose from a read error. The chain links TRBV24-1 to TRBJ2-5; D is uncertain. The CDR3 has 16 residues. V lost 3 bases and J lost 3, with 16 bases in between. Germline assignment: CDR1 KGHDR and CDR2 SFDVKD. CDR3 loop: CATSDQGGASEETQYL. CDR3 coding DNA: TGTGCCACCAGTGATCAAGGCGGAGCGTCCGAAGAGACCCAGTACTTG.

The CDR3 coding sequence is TGTGCCTGGAGTCGGGTAAGGGATCAGCCCCAGCATTTT. Residues: CAWSRVRDQPQHF. V and J are TRBV30 and TRBJ1-5; D is ambiguous. Germline lookup yields CDR1 GTSNPN and CDR2 SVGIG (reference sequence). Trimming stripped 2 bases from V and 5 bases from J, with 10 bases between. The CDR3 totals 13 residues.

This clonotype is deemed medium-sized. The V gene is TRBV29-1, the J gene TRBJ2-7, with D perhaps matching TRBD1 (7 bases). Germline V CDR1 and CDR2: SQVTM, ANQGSEA. CDR3 length: 14 residues. Between the trimmed V and J ends, which lost 0 bases and 5 bases, there was a span of 14 bases. The CDR3 region is CSVEDDQGGDEQYF. The CDR3 DNA is TGCAGCGTTGAAGATGACCAGGGGGGAGACGAGCAGTACTTC.

This clonotype was detected only a few times. The rearrangement joins TRBV7-6 to TRBJ2-1, with 9 bases fitting TRBD1. Germline CDR1 reads SGHVS; CDR2 reads FNYEAQ. CDR3 size: 14 residues. J lost 6 bases, V lost 4 bases, and 4 bases had no gene match. This chain's CDR3 is CASSSGQGSNEQFF. CDR3 nucleotide sequence: TGTGCCAGCAGCTCCGGACAGGGGAGCAATGAGCAGTTCTTC.

This clonotype was observed a handful of times. V is TRBV7-9 and J is TRBJ2-2; D is unresolved. Looked up from germline, CDR1 is SEHNR and CDR2 is FQNEAQ (reference sequence). The CDR3 is 11 residues long. V lost 5 bases to trimming and J lost 9 bases, with 7 bases between them. CDR3 protein: CASSPSRELFF. Here the CDR3 DNA reads TGTGCCAGCAGCCCCTCCCGGGAGCTGTTTTTT.

The chain carries TRBV30 and TRBJ2-1; D gene ambiguous. Germline CDR1 is GTSNPN and CDR2 is SVGIG (reference sequence). The V end lost 0 bases, the J end lost 12 bases, and 15 bases lay between the germline ends. The CDR3 has 13 amino acids. CDR3 in amino acids: CAWSVPPAPGQFF. The CDR3 coding sequence is TGTGCCTGGAGTGTACCCCCGGCACCGGGGCAGTTCTTC.

This clonotype occurred a few times. The chain combines TRBV7-8 with TRBJ2-7, with TRBD2 matching 7 bases. Germline V gene lookup returns CDR1 SGHVS and CDR2 FQNEAQ. CDR3 size: 17 residues. V lost 8 bases, J lost 0 bases, and 16 bases stayed unmatched. CDR3 sequence (DNA): TGTGCCAGCGCGGGATTTTCGCGGCTAGCGGTCTCCTACGAGCAGTACTTC. This sequence encodes CASAGFSRLAVSYEQYF.

The chain has TRBV25-1 and TRBJ1-1, with D unclear. V lost 3 bases and J lost 0, with 8 bases in between. CDR1 MGHDK and CDR2 SYGVNS come from the germline V gene. This CDR3 has 14 residues. CDR3: CASSETGMNTEAFF. The CDR3 DNA sequence: TGTGCCAGCAGTGAGACGGGGATGAACACTGAAGCTTTCTTT.

The sample holds many counts of this clonotype. The chain has TRBV2 and TRBJ2-5, with a tentative D call TRBD2 (6 bases). Per the germline V gene, CDR1 is SNHLY and CDR2 is FYNNEI. Trimming took off 4 bases at V and 4 bases at J, with 13 bases between the two ends. This CDR3 region has 14 residues. The chain's CDR3 is CASSGRLVLETQYF. Written as DNA, the CDR3 is TGTGCCAGCAGTGGAAGACTAGTGCTAGAGACCCAGTACTTC.

This clonotype has a count of ten or more. J is TRBJ2-5 and V is TRBV11-2; D gene unclear. The V gene lost 5 bases and the J gene lost 4 bases, with 11 bases spanning the gap. Per the germline V gene, CDR1 is SGHAT and CDR2 is FQNNGV. The CDR3 is made up of 13 amino acids. CDR3 nucleotide sequence: TGTGCCAGCAGCCCAGCCCCCCGAGAGACCCAGTACTTC. It translates to CASSPAPRETQYF.

The chain combines TRBV2 with TRBJ2-5; 7 bases line up with TRBD2. Germline CDR1 reads SNHLY; CDR2 reads FYNNEI. The trim removed 7 bases at V and 0 bases at J, leaving 5 bases unmatched. The CDR3 is made up of 14 amino acids. The CDR3 bases are TGTGCCAGCATTGCAGCGGGGTACCAAGAGACCCAGTACTTC. The encoded protein is CASIAAGYQETQYF. Variable domain in full (rest from reference TRBV2 and TRBJ2-5): EPEVTQTPSHQVTQMGQEVILRCVPISNHLYFYWYRQILGQKVEFLVSFYNNEISEKSEIFDDQFSVERPDGSNFTLKIRSTKLEDSAMYFCASIAAGYQETQYFGPGTRLLVL.

This chain joins TRBV7-9 and TRBJ1-1, with a tentative D call TRBD1 (6 bases). With 5 bases removed from V and 4 bases from J, the gap between germline ends came to 11 bases. This CDR3 comprises 13 residues. Looked up from germline, CDR1 is SEHNR and CDR2 is FQNEAQ (reference sequence). The CDR3 spells CASSRSRGTEAFF. The DNA of the CDR3 is TGTGCCAGCAGCCGTAGCAGGGGCACTGAAGCTTTCTTT.

There are many counts of this clonotype. The CDR3 protein is CASSLVGAQPQHF. CDR3 sequence (DNA): TGCGCCAGCAGCTTGGTAGGGGCCCAGCCCCAGCATTTT. The chain links TRBV5-1 to TRBJ1-5, with D perhaps matching TRBD1 (5 bases). The V end lost 0 bases, the J end lost 7 bases, and 8 bases lay between the germline ends. This CDR3 has 13 residues. Looked up from germline, CDR1 is SGHRS and CDR2 is YFSETQ. Full variable domain (missing parts from reference TRBV5-1 and TRBJ1-5): KAGVTQTPRYLIKTRGQQVTLSCSPISGHRSVSWYQQTPGQGLQFLFEYFSETQRNKGNFPGRFSGRQFSNSRSEMNVSTLELGDSALYLCASSLVGAQPQHFGDGTRLSIL.

V is TRBV5-6 and J is TRBJ1-2; 7 bases match TRBD1. The germline V gene has CDR1 SGHDT and CDR2 YYEEEE. The length of the CDR3 is 14 residues. J was trimmed by 4 bases and V by 0 bases; bases with no gene match: 3. The CDR3 loop reads CASSLARGSYGYTF. Here the CDR3 DNA reads TGTGCCAGCAGCTTGGCCAGGGGGAGCTATGGCTACACCTTC.

The J gene is TRBJ2-1, the V gene TRBV5-1, with D possibly called TRBD1 or TRBD2 (5 bases each). Trimming cost V 4 bases and J 3 bases, with 11 bases left between them. Germline-derived CDR1 and CDR2 are SGHRS and YFSETQ. The CDR3 length is 14 residues. CDR3 residues: CASSRDPVYNEQFF. The CDR3 DNA reads as TGCGCCAGCAGCCGGGACCCAGTCTACAATGAGCAGTTCTTC.

There are a few counts of this clonotype. V is TRBV29-1 and J is TRBJ1-2; 8 positions match TRBD1. Germline V lookup: CDR1 SQVTM, CDR2 ANQGSEA. CDR3 size: 13 residues. V lost 4 bases, J lost 2 bases, and 3 bases stayed unmatched. The DNA of the CDR3 is TGCAGCGTTGCTGGACAGGGCAACTATGGCTACACCTTC. Protein product: CSVAGQGNYGYTF.

CDR3 residues: CASSAQGQANTEAFF. The CDR3, as DNA: TGTGCCAGCTCAGCCCAGGGACAGGCTAACACTGAAGCTTTCTTT. V gene TRBV18 combines with J gene TRBJ1-1, with TRBD1 matching 8 bases. Looked up from germline, CDR1 is KGHSH and CDR2 is LQKENI. The CDR3 runs to 15 residues. J was trimmed by 2 bases and V by 5 bases; bases with no gene match: 7.

This clonotype was counted between two and nine times. V usage is TRBV20-1 and J usage is TRBJ2-2; D is possibly TRBD2 (6 bases). CDR1 DFQATT and CDR2 SNEGSKA come from the germline V gene (reference sequence). V was pared by 3 bases and J by 4 bases, with 15 bases between. The CDR3 runs 15 residues. The CDR3 DNA follows: TGCAGTGCTAGTAATAGCCCCGGGGGCACCGGGGAGCTGTTTTTT. Translating it yields CSASNSPGGTGELFF.